A selection of T cell receptor beta chains follows, all from one sample in a study of OX40 agonist ivuxolimab in advanced cancers. Some clones are missing from TCRdb's copy, which holds only in-frame ones; the method was immunoSEQ multiplex PCR. The table records roughly 41,000 clones, around 85% of them present only once. The specimen was CD4+ or CD8+ T cells sorted from blood, collected in a trial of the OX40 agonist ivuxolimab. The source of these receptors is an adult with an advanced solid tumor such as melanoma, head and neck, liver or kidney cancer. Each CDR3 is given with its conserved first and last residue. The D gene is left open where the match is weak. Clone size is given for some rows only: seen once, a few or many times, or a class if the clone is expanded.

abundance | j_gene | len | v_gene | d_gene | CDR3aa | CDR3nt
- | TRBJ2-7 | 12 | TRBV7-9 | TRBD2 | CASSLAGDEQYF | TGTGCCAGCAGCTTGGCGGGAGACGAGCAGTACTTC
- | TRBJ2-3 | 15 | TRBV9 | TRBD1 | CASSSRQGEADTQYF | TGTGCCAGCAGCTCTAGACAGGGAGAGGCAGATACGCAGTATTTT
- | TRBJ2-2 | 14 | TRBV18 | TRBD1 | CASSRGGDTGELFF | TGTGCCAGCTCAAGAGGGGGCGACACCGGGGAGCTGTTTTTT
- | TRBJ2-7 | 15 | TRBV10-3 | TRBD1 | CAISLSGQGDYEQYF | TGTGCCATCAGTCTGTCCGGACAGGGAGACTACGAGCAGTACTTC
- | TRBJ2-2 | 12 | TRBV4-1 | - | CASSDSYRELFF | TGCGCCAGCAGCGACTCCTACAGGGAGCTGTTTTTT
- | TRBJ2-1 | 15 | TRBV18 | TRBD1 | CASSKGQGSYNEQFF | TGTGCCAGCTCTAAAGGACAGGGCTCCTACAATGAGCAGTTCTTC
- | TRBJ2-7 | 14 | TRBV13 | - | CASTRAGVSYEQYF | TGTGCCAGCACCCGAGCGGGCGTCTCCTACGAGCAGTACTTC
- | TRBJ2-2 | 14 | TRBV2 | - | CASSDLGTTGELFF | TGTGCCAGCAGTGATTTGGGGACCACCGGGGAGCTGTTTTTT
few | TRBJ1-3 | 15 | TRBV19 | TRBD1 | CASTRGESSGNTIYF | TGTGCCAGTACCAGGGGGGAAAGCTCTGGAAACACCATATATTTT
- | TRBJ2-2 | 15 | TRBV9 | - | CASSVAGTNTGELFF | TGTGCCAGCAGCGTAGCGGGAACGAACACCGGGGAGCTGTTTTTT
- | TRBJ2-1 | 13 | TRBV6-6 | - | CASRPGPGDEQFF | TGTGCCAGCAGACCCGGTCCCGGGGATGAGCAGTTCTTC
- | TRBJ2-3 | 19 | TRBV18 | TRBD1 | CASSSPNSQGQGYADTQYF | TGTGCCAGCTCTTCCCCGAACTCCCAGGGACAGGGTTATGCAGATACGCAGTATTTT
few | TRBJ2-3 | 16 | TRBV30 | TRBD1 | CASGTGTRTSTDTQYF | TGTGCCTCCGGGACAGGGACGAGAACTAGCACAGATACGCAGTATTTT